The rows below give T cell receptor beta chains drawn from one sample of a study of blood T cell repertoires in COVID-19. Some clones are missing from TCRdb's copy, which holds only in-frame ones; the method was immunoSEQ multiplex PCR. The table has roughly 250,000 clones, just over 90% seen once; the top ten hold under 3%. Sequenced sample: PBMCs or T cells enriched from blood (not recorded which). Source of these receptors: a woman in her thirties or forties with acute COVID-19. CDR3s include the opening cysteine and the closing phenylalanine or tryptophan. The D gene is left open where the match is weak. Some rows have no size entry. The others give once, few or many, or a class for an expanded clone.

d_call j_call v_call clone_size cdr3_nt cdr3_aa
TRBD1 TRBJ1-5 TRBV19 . TGTGCCAGTAGACCGGGACAGACAAGGAATCAGCCCCAGCATTTT CASRPGQTRNQPQHF
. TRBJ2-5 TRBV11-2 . TGTGCCAGCAGCTTAGGGGAGAAAGAGACCCAGTACTTC CASSLGEKETQYF
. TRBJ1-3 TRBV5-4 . TGTGCCAGCAGCTTCGGGGGTAACTCTGGAAACACCATATATTTT CASSFGGNSGNTIYF
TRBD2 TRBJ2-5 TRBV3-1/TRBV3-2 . TGTGCCAGCAGCCATTACCTAGCGGGGGGGCGGGAGACCCAGTACTTC CASSHYLAGGRETQYF
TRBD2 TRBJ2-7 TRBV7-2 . TGTGCCAGCAGCTTAGTTTCTAGCGGATACGAGCAGTACTTC CASSLVSSGYEQYF
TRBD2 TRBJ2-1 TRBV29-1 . TGCAGCGTTGACGGAGCGGGGAACAATGAGCAGTTCTTC CSVDGAGNNEQFF
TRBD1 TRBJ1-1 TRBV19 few TGTGCCAGTAGTATAGACTCGTCCGGGACAGTAACCCTCTTGAACACTGAAGCTTTCTTT CASSIDSSGTVTLLNTEAFF
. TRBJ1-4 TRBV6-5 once TGTGCCAGCAGTATACACCGTGCAACTAATGAAAAACTGTTTTTT CASSIHRATNEKLFF
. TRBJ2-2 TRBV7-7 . TGTGCCAGCAGCCCAACGGGACTCCAAACCGGGGAGCTGTTTTTT CASSPTGLQTGELFF
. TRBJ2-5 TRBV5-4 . TGTGCCAGCAGCCTCAACGGGGACTTAAAAGAGACCCAGTACTTC CASSLNGDLKETQYF
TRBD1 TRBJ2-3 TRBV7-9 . TGTGCCAGCAGCTTGGGGACAGCAACAGATACGCAGTATTTT CASSLGTATDTQYF
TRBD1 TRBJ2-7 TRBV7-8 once TGTGCCAGCAGCCGAGGACAGGGGTCTTCCGAGCAGTACTTC CASSRGQGSSEQYF
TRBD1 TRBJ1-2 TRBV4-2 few TGTGCCAGCAGCCCAGGGGGTCAGGGCTACACCTTC CASSPGGQGYTF
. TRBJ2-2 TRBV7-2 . TGTGCCAGCAGGTCTACCCGGGGCACCGGGGAGCTGTTTTTT CASRSTRGTGELFF
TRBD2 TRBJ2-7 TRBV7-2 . TGTGCCAGCAGCCCCGCCCCCCTTAGCGGGGGAAGCTACGAGCAGTACTTC CASSPAPLSGGSYEQYF
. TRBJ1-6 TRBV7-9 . TGTGCCAGCAGCTTCGCGGGTTTTAATTCACCCCTCCACTTT CASSFAGFNSPLHF
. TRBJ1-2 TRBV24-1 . TGTGCCACCAGTGATTTTGCAGGAATAAACTATGGCTACACCTTC CATSDFAGINYGYTF
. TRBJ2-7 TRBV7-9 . TGTGCCAGCAGCTTAGTAGCGGACGAGCAGTACTTC CASSLVADEQYF
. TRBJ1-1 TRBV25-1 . TGTGCCAGCAGTGATGGTAGGGAGCTCACTGAAGCTTTCTTT CASSDGRELTEAFF
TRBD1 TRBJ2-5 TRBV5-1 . TGCGCCAGCAGAGGGACAGGCGGGACGGGCGGGGAGACCCAGTACTTC CASRGTGGTGGETQYF
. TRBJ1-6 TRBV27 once TGTGCCAGCAGTTTATGGGGGGACTATTCACCCCTCCACTTT CASSLWGDYSPLHF
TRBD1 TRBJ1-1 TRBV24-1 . TGTGCCACCAGTGCCTCAGGGGGCGCGAACACTGAAGCTTTCTTT CATSASGGANTEAFF
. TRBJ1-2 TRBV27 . TGTGCCAGCAGTTCTCAGGGAGGGAGCTATGGCTACACCTTC CASSSQGGSYGYTF
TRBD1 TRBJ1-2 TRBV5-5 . TGTGCCAGCAGCATCCAGGGGGCGGATGGCTACACCTTC CASSIQGADGYTF
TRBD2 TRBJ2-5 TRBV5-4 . TGTGCCAGCAGCCCCCCAAGGGCGGGGGGGCTGGAGACCCAGTACTTC CASSPPRAGGLETQYF